The next 26 T cell receptor beta chains were all read from a single sample in a study of control samples from healthy donors and cancer patients. Generated by immunoSEQ multiplex PCR, the TCRdb table keeps only in-frame clones and is missing some. The sample gives 130,000 or so clones, nearly 90% of which show up once; more than 2.5% is in the top ten. The sample was blood. These receptors were taken from a man in his fifties in good health.

The rearrangement joins TRBV2 to TRBJ1-2, with D possibly being TRBD1 (5 bases). V was clipped by 6 bases and J by 10 bases, with 18 bases between them. CDR3 length equals 13 residues. Germline CDR1 SNHLY, CDR2 FYNNEI. The CDR3 is CASRRDWGVAYTF. The CDR3 nucleotides are TGTGCCAGCAGGCGAGACTGGGGGGTTGCCTACACCTTC.

The chain employs TRBV7-8 and TRBJ2-1; 10 positions match TRBD2. This CDR3 spans 20 amino acids. Germline V CDR1 and CDR2: SGHVS, FQNEAQ. J was trimmed by 1 base and V by 6 bases; bases with no gene match: 18. CDR3 sequence: CASRTTRASGGGGSYNEQFF. DNA of the CDR3: TGTGCCAGCAGAACCACTCGGGCCAGCGGGGGGGGTGGATCCTACAATGAGCAGTTCTTC. Filled out from reference TRBV7-8 and TRBJ2-1, the complete variable domain reads GAGVSQSPRYKVAKRGQDVALRCDPISGHVSLFWYQQALGQGPEFLTYFQNEAQLDKSGLPSDRFFAERPEGSVSTLKIQRTQQEDSAVYLCASRTTRASGGGGSYNEQFFGPGTRLTVL.

The sample holds many counts of this clone. This chain links TRBV27 with TRBJ2-7; possible D gene TRBD2, 6 bases. The CDR3 totals 14 residues. V was trimmed by 6 bases and J by 3 bases, leaving 15 bases between them. Germline V CDR1 and CDR2: MNHEY, SMNVEV (reference sequence). The CDR3 loop is CASRTLGLGYEQYF. CDR3 sequence (DNA): TGTGCCAGCAGAACGCTGGGACTGGGCTACGAGCAGTACTTC.

This chain links TRBV5-1 with TRBJ2-7; TRBD1 matches at 7 bases. Per germline, CDR1 SGHRS and CDR2 YFSETQ. The length of the CDR3 is 15 residues. Trimming took 0 bases from V and 0 from J; bases not matched to a gene: 3. This chain's CDR3 is CASSLGGQSSYEQYF. The CDR3 DNA follows: TGCGCCAGCAGCTTGGGGGGACAGAGCTCCTACGAGCAGTACTTC.

J is TRBJ1-6 and V is TRBV5-1, with D uncertain. Germline CDR1 and CDR2: SGHRS and YFSETQ. V lost 0 bases and J 0 bases, leaving 7 bases between the germline ends. The CDR3 is 16 amino acids. For the CDR3, the DNA is TGCGCCAGCAGCTTGGGCACGAGCTCCTATAATTCACCCCTCCACTTT. Amino acid sequence: CASSLGTSSYNSPLHF. The variable domain in full, with the rest retrieved from reference TRBV5-1 and TRBJ1-6, is KAGVTQTPRYLIKTRGQQVTLSCSPISGHRSVSWYQQTPGQGLQFLFEYFSETQRNKGNFPGRFSGRQFSNSRSEMNVSTLELGDSALYLCASSLGTSSYNSPLHFGNGTRLTVT.

J is TRBJ1-6 and V is TRBV5-4; D gene uncertain. The CDR3 is 14 residues long. V was pared by 0 bases and J by 7 bases, with 8 bases between. Germline CDR1 is SGHNT and CDR2 is YYREEE (reference sequence). In DNA form, the CDR3 reads TGTGCCAGCAGCTTGGGAGTCGTCAATTCACCCCTCCACTTT. It is translated as CASSLGVVNSPLHF.

This chain connects TRBV10-3 to TRBJ2-5, with 13 bases fitting TRBD2. The junction had 7 bases not matched to a gene; V was cut back by 3 bases and J by 3 bases. The length of the CDR3 is 17 residues. The V gene's germline CDR1 is ENHRY and CDR2 SYGVKD. CDR3 sequence reads: CAISDRTSGGPKETQYF. The CDR3 DNA is TGTGCCATCAGTGACCGGACTAGCGGGGGCCCCAAAGAGACCCAGTACTTC.

V is TRBV19 and J is TRBJ2-7; maybe TRBD1 (6 bases). The germline gives CDR1 LNHDA, CDR2 SQIVND (reference sequence). V was clipped by 4 bases and J by 7 bases, with 20 bases between them. CDR3 size: 15 residues. Here the CDR3 reads CASSSLQGPSEEQYF. The CDR3, as DNA: TGTGCCAGTAGTAGTTTACAGGGACCCTCTGAGGAGCAGTACTTC.

J is TRBJ2-6 and V is TRBV27, with D perhaps TRBD1 (6 bases). The CDR3 runs to 16 residues. Germline CDR1 reads MNHEY; CDR2 reads SMNVEV (reference sequence). Trimming pared 7 bases from V and 0 bases from J, leaving 13 bases between. The CDR3 spells CASTPGAGSGANVLTF. The DNA for the CDR3 is TGTGCCAGCACCCCAGGGGCAGGCTCTGGGGCCAACGTCCTGACTTTC.

The chain links TRBV7-3 to TRBJ2-1, with D uncertain. This CDR3 is 13 amino acids long. The ends were cut back, 3 bases at V and 9 bases at J, with 12 bases in the middle. The germline CDR1 and CDR2 sequences are SGHTA and FQGTGA. CDR3 in DNA: TGTGCCAGCAGCTTCCGCCAGGCCACTGAGCAGTTCTTC. It yields the protein CASSFRQATEQFF.

This clone was detected only once. The V gene is TRBV2, the J gene TRBJ2-4, with unresolved D. Per germline, CDR1 SNHLY and CDR2 FYNNEI. Trimming shortened V by 6 bases and J by 7 bases, and 16 bases separated the two germline ends. This CDR3 is 14 amino acids long. The CDR3 coding sequence is TGTGCCAGCAGGGACCCCGACCTAAATAACATTCAGTACTTC. Protein sequence: CASRDPDLNNIQYF.

Worth noting for this clone: The same CDR3 is also encoded by other DNA sequences in this sample. The chain couples TRBV30 to TRBJ1-1, with TRBD1 as a possible D gene (6 bases). This CDR3 is built from 14 residues. Germline-derived CDR1 and CDR2 are GTSNPN and SVGIG (reference sequence). Trimming took off 0 bases at V and 1 base at J, with 9 bases between the two ends. CDR3 sequence: CAWSVQGQNTEAFF. Written as DNA, the CDR3 is TGTGCCTGGAGTGTACAGGGACAGAACACTGAAGCTTTCTTT.

The J gene is TRBJ2-1, the V gene TRBV30; the D gene is possibly TRBD1 (5 bases). V was clipped by 0 bases and J by 1 base, with 7 bases between them. Germline CDR1 GTSNPN, CDR2 SVGIG (reference sequence). This CDR3 is 14 amino acids long. The DNA of the CDR3 is TGTGCCTGGAGTGTTTGGACATCCTACAATGAGCAGTTCTTC. This sequence encodes CAWSVWTSYNEQFF. The full variable domain, completed using reference TRBV30 and TRBJ2-1, is SQTIHQWPATLVQPVGSPLSLECTVEGTSNPNLYWYRQAAGRGLQLLFYSVGIGQISSEVPQNLSASRPQDRQFILSSKKLLLSDSGFYLCAWSVWTSYNEQFFGPGTRLTVL.

The V call is TRBV10-3, the J call TRBJ1-2; D is perhaps TRBD1 (5 bases). CDR1 ENHRY and CDR2 SYGVKD come from the germline V gene. The V end was cut by 2 bases, the J end by 8 bases, with 15 bases between. This CDR3 has 14 amino acids. The CDR3 DNA reads TGTGCCATCAGTGAGACGGGCAGGGTATTAGGCTACACCTTC. Residues: CAISETGRVLGYTF.

The chain couples TRBV18 to TRBJ1-6, with TRBD1 as a possible D gene (5 bases). The V end lost 2 bases, the J end lost 6 bases, and 14 bases lay between the germline ends. The CDR3 loop spans 16 amino acids. The V gene's germline CDR1 is KGHSH and CDR2 LQKENI. The CDR3 region is CASSPRGWGSNSPLHF. The CDR3 DNA reads TGTGCCAGCTCACCAAGAGGTTGGGGGTCTAATTCACCCCTCCACTTT.

The chain couples TRBV5-4 to TRBJ1-2; TRBD1 matches 7 bases. CDR1 SGHNT and CDR2 YYREEE come from the germline V gene (reference sequence). CDR3 length: 14 amino acids. V lost 7 bases and J lost 3; bases outside the gene matches: 9. CDR3 in DNA: TGTGCCAGCGGTCCAGGACAGGCGGACTATGGCTACACCTTC. Translation gives CASGPGQADYGYTF.

The chain has TRBV18 and TRBJ2-7, with 7 bases identical to TRBD2. In germline, CDR1 is KGHSH, CDR2 LQKENI. The CDR3 contains 15 residues. The J segment lost 0 bases and the V segment lost 4 bases, leaving 6 bases of the junction unmatched. As DNA, the CDR3 is TGTGCCAGCTCACGCCCGACGGGGGGCTCCTACGAGCAGTACTTC. Encoded protein: CASSRPTGGSYEQYF.

The chain joins TRBV9 to TRBJ2-3; D is unclear. The CDR3 consists of 14 residues. The V gene's germline CDR1 is SGDLS and CDR2 YYNGEE. Trimming cost V 4 bases and J 0 bases, with 9 bases left between them. The chain's CDR3 is CASSPVGSTDTQYF. CDR3 coding DNA: TGTGCCAGCAGCCCCGTTGGGAGCACAGATACGCAGTATTTT.

The chain carries TRBV6-5 and TRBJ2-3, with 12 bases aligning to TRBD2. CDR3 size: 15 residues. J gave up 1 base and V 6 bases, and 2 bases lay outside the gene matches. From germline, CDR1 is MNHEY and CDR2 SVGAGI. CDR3 residues: CASRRLAGGTDTQYF. As DNA, the CDR3 is TGTGCCAGCAGGCGACTAGCGGGGGGCACAGATACGCAGTATTTT.

This chain links TRBV6-2 or TRBV6-3 with TRBJ2-7; no firm D call. V lost 2 bases to trimming and J lost 2 bases, with 16 bases between them. CDR1 is MNHEY and CDR2 is SVGEGT in the germline V gene. This CDR3 has 16 amino acids. Here the CDR3 reads CASSYPLGLLAYEQYF. DNA of the CDR3: TGTGCCAGCAGTTACCCGCTCGGCCTCTTGGCCTACGAGCAGTACTTC.

The chain joins TRBV11-2 to TRBJ1-1; 8 bases fit TRBD1. V gave up 5 bases and J gave up 4 bases; unmatched junction bases: 12. Germline CDR1 SGHAT, CDR2 FQNNGV. The CDR3 sequence is 16 residues long. In DNA, the CDR3 is TGTGCCAGCAGCCTTGGACAGGGTACGTGGGGCACTGAAGCTTTCTTT. Its translation is CASSLGQGTWGTEAFF.

This chain connects TRBV12-3 or TRBV12-4 to TRBJ1-1; 9 positions match TRBD1. CDR3 length equals 12 residues. The ends lost 9 bases at V and 5 bases at J; junction bases unmatched: 4. The CDR3 loop is CARTGGSTEAFF. In nucleotides, the CDR3 is TGTGCCAGGACAGGGGGATCTACTGAAGCTTTCTTT.

The chain couples TRBV25-1 to TRBJ1-3, with unresolved D. The V gene's germline CDR1 is MGHDK and CDR2 SYGVNS. The V and J ends lost 2 bases and 2 bases respectively, with 10 bases between them. The CDR3 totals 15 residues. CDR3: CASSETLIPGNTIYF. The DNA of the CDR3 is TGTGCCAGCAGTGAAACCCTAATCCCTGGAAACACCATATATTTT.

This chain links TRBV2 with TRBJ1-4; D is undetermined. Germline V gene lookup returns CDR1 SNHLY and CDR2 FYNNEI. Trimming removed 6 bases at V and 0 bases at J, with 14 bases between. This CDR3 region has 16 residues. CDR3 protein: CASRVKQRATNEKLFF. CDR3 bases: TGTGCCAGCAGGGTTAAACAGCGCGCAACTAATGAAAAACTGTTTTTT.

The V call is TRBV27, the J call TRBJ2-7; D is perhaps TRBD2 (6 bases). From germline, CDR1 is MNHEY and CDR2 SMNVEV (reference sequence). V was clipped by 5 bases and J by 2 bases, with 19 bases between them. The CDR3 is 16 residues long. CDR3 loop: CASSLRMAGPTYEQYF. The CDR3, as DNA: TGTGCCAGCAGTCTAAGGATGGCGGGGCCTACCTACGAGCAGTACTTC.

The rearrangement links TRBV11-2 to TRBJ2-1; 10 positions agree with TRBD2. The CDR3 extends over 16 amino acids. V lost 5 bases to trimming and J lost 4 bases; unmatched junction nucleotides: 8. The germline V gene has CDR1 SGHAT and CDR2 FQNNGV. The CDR3 DNA is TGTGCCAGCAGCGTCCGCTGGACTAGCGGTTACAATGAGCAGTTCTTC. It is translated as CASSVRWTSGYNEQFF.